Each of the 11 T cell receptor beta chains below was sequenced from the same sample in a study of blood T cell repertoires in COVID-19. Sequencing used immunoSEQ multiplex PCR; TCRdb keeps in-frame clones, though not all of them. The sample lists roughly 100,000 clones, over 70% occurring once. The specimen sequenced was peripheral blood. The receptors here all came from a man aged 50 or older with acute or convalescent COVID-19.

This clone was found a few times. V usage is TRBV5-1 and J usage is TRBJ2-2, with a possible D match to TRBD1 (6 bases). Trimming took 4 bases from V and 3 from J, leaving 16 bases between them. In germline, CDR1 is SGHRS, CDR2 YFSETQ. There are 16 residues in the CDR3. DNA for the CDR3: TGCGCCAGCAGCCTGAATGGGGGCCGGGACACCGGGGAGCTGTTTTTT. Amino acids: CASSLNGGRDTGELFF.

The chain is built from TRBV3-1 (or the pseudogene TRBV3-2) and TRBJ2-1; D gene uncertain. The CDR3 totals 17 residues. V lost 0 bases to trimming and J lost 0 bases, with 12 bases between them. Germline-derived CDR1 and CDR2 are LGHDT and YNNKEL (reference sequence). This CDR3 is CASSQDSIYRSYNEQFF. The CDR3 DNA reads TGTGCCAGCAGCCAAGATTCTATCTACCGCTCCTACAATGAGCAGTTCTTC.

This clone was detected only once. The rearrangement uses TRBV6-1 and TRBJ2-1; 10 bases align to TRBD2. After removal of 3 bases from V and 2 bases from J, the junction contained 4 bases not matched to a gene. CDR3 size: 16 residues. CDR1 MNHNS and CDR2 SASEGT come from the germline V gene. The CDR3 DNA follows: TGTGCCAGCAGTGACGTAGCGGGAGGCGCCTACAATGAGCAGTTCTTC. Amino acid sequence: CASSDVAGGAYNEQFF.

The rearrangement uses TRBV20-1 and TRBJ2-7; no clear D gene. The V and J ends lost 6 bases and 3 bases respectively, with 9 bases between them. This CDR3 contains 11 residues. The germline V gene encodes CDR1 DFQATT and CDR2 SNEGSKA (reference sequence). The CDR3 nucleotides read TGCAGTGCCCAGGTGGACTACGAGCAGTACTTC. It translates to CSAQVDYEQYF.

This chain links TRBV15 with TRBJ1-3; D remains unclear. Trimming took off 0 bases at V and 8 bases at J, with 14 bases between the two ends. Germline CDR1 is LNHNV and CDR2 is YYDKDF (reference sequence). This CDR3 has 15 residues. DNA for the CDR3: TGTGCCACCAGCAGAGAAAAGAACAGCTGGGACACCATATATTTT. It codes for CATSREKNSWDTIYF.

The chain recombines TRBV6-5 with TRBJ2-2; 9 bases line up with TRBD2. The trim removed 2 bases at V and 1 base at J, leaving 2 bases unmatched. The CDR3 has 16 amino acids. Germline values: CDR1 MNHEY, CDR2 SVGAGI. CDR3 sequence (DNA): TGTGCCAGCAGTTACCTAGCGGGAATGAACACCGGGGAGCTGTTTTTT. Amino acids: CASSYLAGMNTGELFF.

This clone showed up just once. Other DNA sequences in this sample translate to the same CDR3. V gene TRBV5-1 combines with J gene TRBJ2-1, with 7 nucleotides matching TRBD1. Looked up from germline, CDR1 is SGHRS and CDR2 is YFSETQ. The CDR3 contains 15 residues. V lost 3 bases to trimming and J lost 4 bases; unmatched junction nucleotides: 7. This CDR3 reads CASSSSGTDYNEQFF. The CDR3 nucleotides read TGCGCCAGCAGCTCGTCCGGGACAGATTACAATGAGCAGTTCTTC.

The J gene is TRBJ2-3, the V gene TRBV5-6; 10 bases align to TRBD2. The V gene's germline CDR1 is SGHDT and CDR2 YYEEEE. V lost 4 bases and J lost 2; bases outside the gene matches: 7. This CDR3 has 16 residues. The CDR3 DNA sequence: TGTGCCAGCAGCAGGACTAGCGGTAAACCCACAGATACGCAGTATTTT. Translating it yields CASSRTSGKPTDTQYF.

The chain recombines TRBV5-1 with TRBJ2-1; no reliable D call. Germline CDR1 SGHRS, CDR2 YFSETQ. The CDR3 is 18 residues long. Trimming removed 0 bases at V and 4 bases at J, with 20 bases between. DNA for the CDR3: TGCGCCAGCAGCTTGGGGCTTGCTTTGGGCGTCCAATACAATGAGCAGTTCTTC. This gives the protein CASSLGLALGVQYNEQFF.

This chain connects TRBV7-8 to TRBJ1-5; tentatively, D is TRBD1 (6 bases). CDR1 and CDR2 (germline): SGHVS, FQNEAQ. Deletions cut 1 base from V and 0 bases from J, with 7 bases between. This CDR3 is 15 amino acids long. The CDR3 sequence is CASSLGTVSNQPQHF. The CDR3 bases are TGTGCCAGCAGCTTAGGGACAGTTAGCAATCAGCCCCAGCATTTT.

This rearrangement joins TRBV5-1 to TRBJ2-3, with unresolved D. Trimming removed 6 bases at V and 2 bases at J, with 10 bases between. Per germline, CDR1 SGHRS and CDR2 YFSETQ. This CDR3 is 13 amino acids long. In nucleotides, the CDR3 is TGCGCCAGCAAGTGGAGTAACACAGATACGCAGTATTTT. Translation gives CASKWSNTDTQYF.